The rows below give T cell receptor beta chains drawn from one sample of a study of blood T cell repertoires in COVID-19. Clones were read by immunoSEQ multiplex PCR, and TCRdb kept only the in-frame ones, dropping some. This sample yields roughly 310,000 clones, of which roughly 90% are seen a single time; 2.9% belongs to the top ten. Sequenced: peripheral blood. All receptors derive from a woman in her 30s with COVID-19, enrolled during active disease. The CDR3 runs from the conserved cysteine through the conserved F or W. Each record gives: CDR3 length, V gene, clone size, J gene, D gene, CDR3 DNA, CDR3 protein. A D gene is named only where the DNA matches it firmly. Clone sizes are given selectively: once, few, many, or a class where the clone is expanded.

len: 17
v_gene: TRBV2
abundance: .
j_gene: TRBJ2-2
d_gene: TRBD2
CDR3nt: TGTGCCAGCAGCCCGGGGGGTTGGGGAGGTGGCACCGGGGAGCTGTTTTTT
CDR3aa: CASSPGGWGGGTGELFF

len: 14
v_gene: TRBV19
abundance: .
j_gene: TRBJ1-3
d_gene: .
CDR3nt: TGTGCCAGTAGTACCCTCCGCTCTGGAAACACCATATATTTT
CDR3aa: CASSTLRSGNTIYF

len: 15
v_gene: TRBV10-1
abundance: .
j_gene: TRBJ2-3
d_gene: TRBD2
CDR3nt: TGCGCCAGCAGTGTAGCTAGCGGAGGCACAGATACGCAGTATTTT
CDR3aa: CASSVASGGTDTQYF

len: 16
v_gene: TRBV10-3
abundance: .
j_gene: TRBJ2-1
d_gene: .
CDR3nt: TGTGCCATCAGTGGAGTGGGGGGAGCCTTTAACAATGAGCAGTTCTTC
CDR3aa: CAISGVGGAFNNEQFF

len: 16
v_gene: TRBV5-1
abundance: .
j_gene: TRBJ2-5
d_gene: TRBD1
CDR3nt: TGCGCCAGCAGCTTGGCCAGGGACAGGGCGCAAGAGACCCAGTACTTC
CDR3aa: CASSLARDRAQETQYF

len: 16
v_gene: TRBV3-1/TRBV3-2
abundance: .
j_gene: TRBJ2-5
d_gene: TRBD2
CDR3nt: TGTGCCAGCAGCCAAGCGGCTAGCGGGAGGCGGGAGACCCAGTACTTC
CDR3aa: CASSQAASGRRETQYF

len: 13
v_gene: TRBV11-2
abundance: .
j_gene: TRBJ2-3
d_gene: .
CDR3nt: TGTGCCAGCAGCTTAGAGAGAACAGATACGCAGTATTTT
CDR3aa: CASSLERTDTQYF

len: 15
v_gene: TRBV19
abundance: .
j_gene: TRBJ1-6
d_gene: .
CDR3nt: TGTGCCAGTAGCCCACCCCTAGGAGAGGCCTCACCCCTCCACTTT
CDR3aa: CASSPPLGEASPLHF

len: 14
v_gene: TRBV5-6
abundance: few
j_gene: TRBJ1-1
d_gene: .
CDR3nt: TGTGCCAGCAGCCCGGACACTTCTAACACTGAAGCTTTCTTT
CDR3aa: CASSPDTSNTEAFF

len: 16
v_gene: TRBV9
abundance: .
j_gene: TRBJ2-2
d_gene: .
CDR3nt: TGTGCCAGCAGCGTAGGGGTGGGGGCGGCCACCGGGGAGCTGTTTTTT
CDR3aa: CASSVGVGAATGELFF

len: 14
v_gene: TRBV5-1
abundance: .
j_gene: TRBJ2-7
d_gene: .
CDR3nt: TGCGCCAGCAGCCTACAGGGATCCTCCTACGAGCAGTACTTC
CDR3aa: CASSLQGSSYEQYF

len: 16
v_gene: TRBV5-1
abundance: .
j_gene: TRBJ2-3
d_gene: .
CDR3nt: TGCGCCAGCAGCTTGGTTATGTCAGGGGACACAGATACGCAGTATTTT
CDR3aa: CASSLVMSGDTDTQYF

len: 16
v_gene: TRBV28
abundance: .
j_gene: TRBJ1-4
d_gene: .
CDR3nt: TGTGCCAGCAGTGCCGGTGCGGGGAGGGGGTCTGAAAAACTGTTTTTT
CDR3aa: CASSAGAGRGSEKLFF

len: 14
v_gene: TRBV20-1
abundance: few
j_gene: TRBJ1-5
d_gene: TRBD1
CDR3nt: TGCAGTGCTAGTTACGGACAGGACAATCAGCCCCAGCATTTT
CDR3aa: CSASYGQDNQPQHF

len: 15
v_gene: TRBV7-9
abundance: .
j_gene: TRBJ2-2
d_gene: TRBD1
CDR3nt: TGTGCCAGCAGCTTAGGCGACAGGGACACCGGGGAGCTGTTTTTT
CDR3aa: CASSLGDRDTGELFF

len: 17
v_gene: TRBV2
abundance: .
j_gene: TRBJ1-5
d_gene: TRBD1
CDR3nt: TGTGCCAGCAGTGGCCTCCGTACAGGGGGTAGCAATCAGCCCCAGCATTTT
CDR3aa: CASSGLRTGGSNQPQHF

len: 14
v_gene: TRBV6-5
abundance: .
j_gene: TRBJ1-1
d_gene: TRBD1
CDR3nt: TGTGCCAGCAGTTACTTCGGGACAGGGTCCGAAGCTTTCTTT
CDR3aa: CASSYFGTGSEAFF

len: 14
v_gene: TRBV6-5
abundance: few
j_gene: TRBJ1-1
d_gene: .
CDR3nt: TGTGCCAGCAGGGAGTCGGGGTTGATAACTGAAGCTTTCTTT
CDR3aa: CASRESGLITEAFF

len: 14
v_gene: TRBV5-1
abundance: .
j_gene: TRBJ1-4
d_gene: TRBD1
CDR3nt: TGCGCCAGCAGCTTTCAACAGGGGGCCGAAAAACTGTTTTTT
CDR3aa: CASSFQQGAEKLFF

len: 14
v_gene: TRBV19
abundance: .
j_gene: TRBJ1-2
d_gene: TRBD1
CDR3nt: TGTGCCAGTAGGGAACAGGGGGCGGCCTATGGCTACACCTTC
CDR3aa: CASREQGAAYGYTF

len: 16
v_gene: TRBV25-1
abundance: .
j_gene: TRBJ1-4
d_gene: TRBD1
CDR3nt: TGTGCCAGCAGTGAATGGGGACAGGGGGCGTATGAAAAACTGTTTTTT
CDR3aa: CASSEWGQGAYEKLFF

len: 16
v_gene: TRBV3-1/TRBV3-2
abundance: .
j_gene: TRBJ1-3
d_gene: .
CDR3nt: TGTGCCAGCAGCCAAGAAGGGACATACTCTGGAAACACCATATATTTT
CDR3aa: CASSQEGTYSGNTIYF

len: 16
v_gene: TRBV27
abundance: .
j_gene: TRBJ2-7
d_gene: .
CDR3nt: TGTGCCAGCAGGGTAATGTGGGGGCCGGGGTCCTACGAGCAGTACTTC
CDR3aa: CASRVMWGPGSYEQYF

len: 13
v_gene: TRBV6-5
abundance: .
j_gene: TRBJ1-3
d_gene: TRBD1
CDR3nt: TGTGCCAGCAGTTTGACAGGGGGCGACACCATATATTTT
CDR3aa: CASSLTGGDTIYF

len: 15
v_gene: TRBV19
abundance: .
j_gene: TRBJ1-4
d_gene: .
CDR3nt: TGTGCCAGTAGTGCCCGGGCCTCGAGCGGTGAAAAACTGTTTTTT
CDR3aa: CASSARASSGEKLFF

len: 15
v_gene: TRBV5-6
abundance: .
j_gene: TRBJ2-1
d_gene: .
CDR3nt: TGTGCCAGCAGCTTGGTATCGAGGCCCTACAATGAGCAGTTCTTC
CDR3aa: CASSLVSRPYNEQFF

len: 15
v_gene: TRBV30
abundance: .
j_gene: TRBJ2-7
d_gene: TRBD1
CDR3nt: TGTGCCTGGAGTGTAGGGACAGGGGTACCATACGAGCAGTACTTC
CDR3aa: CAWSVGTGVPYEQYF

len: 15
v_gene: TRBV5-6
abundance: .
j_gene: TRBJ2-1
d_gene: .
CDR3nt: TGTGCCAGCAGCTTGGAGGGCGGGGCCTACAATGAGCAGTTCTTC
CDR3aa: CASSLEGGAYNEQFF

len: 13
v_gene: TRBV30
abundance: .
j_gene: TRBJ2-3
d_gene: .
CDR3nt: TGTGCCGCCTCGCCGGGGTCCACAGATACGCAGTATTTT
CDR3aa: CAASPGSTDTQYF

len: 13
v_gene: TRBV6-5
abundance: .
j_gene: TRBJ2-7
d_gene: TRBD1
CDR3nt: TGTGCCAGCAGGACGGCAGGGGGCTACGAGCAGTACTTC
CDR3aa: CASRTAGGYEQYF

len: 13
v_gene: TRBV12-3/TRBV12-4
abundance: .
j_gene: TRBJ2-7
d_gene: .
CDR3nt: TGTGCCAGCAGTTCGGTAAGATCCTACGAGCAGTACTTC
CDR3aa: CASSSVRSYEQYF

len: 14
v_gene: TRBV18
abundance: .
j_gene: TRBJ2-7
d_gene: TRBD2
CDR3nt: TGTGCCAGCTCGCCCGGGACTAGCTCCTACGAGCAGTACTTC
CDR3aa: CASSPGTSSYEQYF